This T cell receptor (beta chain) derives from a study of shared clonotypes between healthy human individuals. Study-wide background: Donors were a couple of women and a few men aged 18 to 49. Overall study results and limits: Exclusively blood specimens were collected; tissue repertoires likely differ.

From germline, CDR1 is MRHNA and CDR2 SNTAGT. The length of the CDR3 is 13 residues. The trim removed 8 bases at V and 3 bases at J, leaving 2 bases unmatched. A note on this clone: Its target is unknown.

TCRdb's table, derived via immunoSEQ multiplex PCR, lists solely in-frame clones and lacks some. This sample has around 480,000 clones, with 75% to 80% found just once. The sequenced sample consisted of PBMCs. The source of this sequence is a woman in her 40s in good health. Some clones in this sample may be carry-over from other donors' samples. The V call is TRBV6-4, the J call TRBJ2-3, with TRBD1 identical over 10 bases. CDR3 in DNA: TGTGCCAGCGGGACAGGGGAGACAGATACGCAGTATTTT. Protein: CASGTGETDTQYF.